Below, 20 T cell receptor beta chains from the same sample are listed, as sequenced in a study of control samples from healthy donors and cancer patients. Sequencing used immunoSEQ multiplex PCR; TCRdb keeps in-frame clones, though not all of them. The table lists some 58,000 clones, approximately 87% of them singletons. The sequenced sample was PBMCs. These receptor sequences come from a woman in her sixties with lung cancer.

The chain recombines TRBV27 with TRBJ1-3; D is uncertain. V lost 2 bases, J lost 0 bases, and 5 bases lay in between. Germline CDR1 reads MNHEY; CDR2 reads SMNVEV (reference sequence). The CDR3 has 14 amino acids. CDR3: CASSLGISGNTIYF. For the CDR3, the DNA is TGTGCCAGCAGTTTAGGTATCTCTGGAAACACCATATATTTT.

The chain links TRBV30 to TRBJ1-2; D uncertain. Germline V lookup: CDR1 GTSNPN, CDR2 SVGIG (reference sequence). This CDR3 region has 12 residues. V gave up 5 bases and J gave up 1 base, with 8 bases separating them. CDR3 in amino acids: CAWSVLNYGYTF. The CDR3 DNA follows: TGTGCCTGGTCGGTCCTTAACTATGGCTACACCTTC.

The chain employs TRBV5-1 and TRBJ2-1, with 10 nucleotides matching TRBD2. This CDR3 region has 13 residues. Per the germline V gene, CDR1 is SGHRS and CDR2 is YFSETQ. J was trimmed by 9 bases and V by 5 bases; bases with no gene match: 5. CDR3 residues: CASRERGGGEQFF. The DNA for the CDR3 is TGCGCCAGCAGGGAGCGGGGGGGCGGTGAGCAGTTCTTC.

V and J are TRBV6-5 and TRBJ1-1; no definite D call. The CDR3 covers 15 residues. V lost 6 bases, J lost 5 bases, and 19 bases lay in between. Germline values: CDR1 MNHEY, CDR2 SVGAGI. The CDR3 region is CASSQNGVPRTEAFF. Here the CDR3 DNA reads TGTGCCAGCAGCCAAAACGGGGTTCCGAGAACTGAAGCTTTCTTT.

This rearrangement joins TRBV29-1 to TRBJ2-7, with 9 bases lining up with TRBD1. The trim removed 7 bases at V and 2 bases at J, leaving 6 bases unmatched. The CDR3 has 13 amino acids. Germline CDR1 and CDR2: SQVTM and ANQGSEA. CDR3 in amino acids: CSALRQGAYEQYF. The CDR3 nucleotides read TGCAGCGCACTAAGACAGGGGGCCTACGAGCAGTACTTC.

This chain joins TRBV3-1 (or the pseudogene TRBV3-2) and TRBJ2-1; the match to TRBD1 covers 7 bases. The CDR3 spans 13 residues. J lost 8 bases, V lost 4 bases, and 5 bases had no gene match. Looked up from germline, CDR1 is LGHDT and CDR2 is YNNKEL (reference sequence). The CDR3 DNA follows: TGTGCCAGCAGCCTATCAGGGGGTGATGAGCAGTTCTTC. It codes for CASSLSGGDEQFF.

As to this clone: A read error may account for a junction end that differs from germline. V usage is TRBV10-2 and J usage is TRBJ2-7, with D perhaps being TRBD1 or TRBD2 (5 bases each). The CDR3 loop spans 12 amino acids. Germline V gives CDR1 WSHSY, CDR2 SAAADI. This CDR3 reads CASSDSTLGTSF. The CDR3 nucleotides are TGCGCCAGCAGTGATAGTACCCTCGGGACGAGCTTC.

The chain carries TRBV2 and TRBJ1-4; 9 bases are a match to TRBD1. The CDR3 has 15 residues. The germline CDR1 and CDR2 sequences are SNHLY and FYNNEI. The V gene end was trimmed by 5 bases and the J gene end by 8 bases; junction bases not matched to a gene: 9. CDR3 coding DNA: TGTGCCAGCAGTACGGGGACAGGGTCCTTCGAAAAACTGTTTTTT. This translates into CASSTGTGSFEKLFF. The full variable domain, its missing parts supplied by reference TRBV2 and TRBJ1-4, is EPEVTQTPSHQVTQMGQEVILRCVPISNHLYFYWYRQILGQKVEFLVSFYNNEISEKSEIFDDQFSVERPDGSNFTLKIRSTKLEDSAMYFCASSTGTGSFEKLFFGSGTQLSVL.

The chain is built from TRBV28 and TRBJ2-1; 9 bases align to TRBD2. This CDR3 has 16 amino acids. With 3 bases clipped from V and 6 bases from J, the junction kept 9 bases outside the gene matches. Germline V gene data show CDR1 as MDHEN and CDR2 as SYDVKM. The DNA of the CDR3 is TGTGCCAGCAGTTTCGGTGGGCTAGCGGGGACCAATGAGCAGTTCTTC. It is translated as CASSFGGLAGTNEQFF. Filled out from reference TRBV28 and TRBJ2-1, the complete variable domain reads DVKVTQSSRYLVKRTGEKVFLECVQDMDHENMFWYRQDPGLGLRLIYFSYDVKMKEKGDIPEGYSVSREKKERFSLILESASTNQTSMYLCASSFGGLAGTNEQFFGPGTRLTVL.

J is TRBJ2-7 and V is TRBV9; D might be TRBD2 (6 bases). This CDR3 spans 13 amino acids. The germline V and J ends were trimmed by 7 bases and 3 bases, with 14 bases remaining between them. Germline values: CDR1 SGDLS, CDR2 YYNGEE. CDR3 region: CASSPSGDYEQYF. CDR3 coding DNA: TGTGCCAGCTCCCCCTCGGGGGACTACGAGCAGTACTTC.

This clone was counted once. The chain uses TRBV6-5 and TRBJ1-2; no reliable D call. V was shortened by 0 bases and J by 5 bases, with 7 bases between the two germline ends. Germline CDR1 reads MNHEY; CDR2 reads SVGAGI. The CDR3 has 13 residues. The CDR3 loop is CASSYSREYGYTF. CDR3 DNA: TGTGCCAGCAGTTACTCGCGGGAGTATGGCTACACCTTC.

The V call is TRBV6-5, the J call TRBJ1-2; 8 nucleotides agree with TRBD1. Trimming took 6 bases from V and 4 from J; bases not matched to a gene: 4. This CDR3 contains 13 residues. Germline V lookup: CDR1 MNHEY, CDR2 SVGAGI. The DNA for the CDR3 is TGTGCCAGCAGAGGACAGGGCATCTATGGCTACACCTTC. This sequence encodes CASRGQGIYGYTF.

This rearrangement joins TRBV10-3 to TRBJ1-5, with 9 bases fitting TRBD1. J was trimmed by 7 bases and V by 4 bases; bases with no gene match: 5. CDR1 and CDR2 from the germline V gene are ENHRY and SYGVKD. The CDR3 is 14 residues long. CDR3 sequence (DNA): TGTGCCATCAGTGCGGGACAGGGTGACCAGCCCCAGCATTTT. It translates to CAISAGQGDQPQHF.

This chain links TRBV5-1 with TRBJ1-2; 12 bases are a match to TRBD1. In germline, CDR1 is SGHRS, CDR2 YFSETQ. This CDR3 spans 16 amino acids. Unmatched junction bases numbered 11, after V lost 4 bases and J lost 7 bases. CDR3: CASSPEKGTGGIGYTF. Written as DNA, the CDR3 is TGCGCCAGCAGCCCCGAAAAAGGGACAGGGGGCATTGGCTACACCTTC.

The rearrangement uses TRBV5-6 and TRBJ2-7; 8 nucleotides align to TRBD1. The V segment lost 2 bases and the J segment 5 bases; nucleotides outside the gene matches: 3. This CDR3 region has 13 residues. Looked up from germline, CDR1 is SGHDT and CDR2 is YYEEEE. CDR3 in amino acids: CASSFTGGDEQYF. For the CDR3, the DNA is TGTGCCAGCAGCTTTACAGGGGGAGACGAGCAGTACTTC.

CDR3 sequence reads: CASSLEGGPQHF. The CDR3 region has the DNA TGTGCCAGCAGTTTGGAGGGAGGACCCCAGCATTTT. The chain has TRBV27 and TRBJ1-5; D is unresolved. Trimming left V 3 bases short and J 10 bases short, with 10 bases between. The CDR3 consists of 12 residues. Germline V gives CDR1 MNHEY, CDR2 SMNVEV (reference sequence).

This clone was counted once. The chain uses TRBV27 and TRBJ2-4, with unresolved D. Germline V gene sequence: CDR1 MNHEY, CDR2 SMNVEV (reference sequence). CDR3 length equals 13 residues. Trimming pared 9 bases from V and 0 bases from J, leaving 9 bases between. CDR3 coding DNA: TGTGCCAGTCAGACACTAGCCAAAAACATTCAGTACTTC. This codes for CASQTLAKNIQYF.

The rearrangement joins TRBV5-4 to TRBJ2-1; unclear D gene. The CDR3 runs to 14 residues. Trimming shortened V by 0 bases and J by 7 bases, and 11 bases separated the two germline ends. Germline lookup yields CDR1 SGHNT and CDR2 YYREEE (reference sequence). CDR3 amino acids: CASSLGLRVNEQFF. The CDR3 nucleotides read TGTGCCAGCAGCTTGGGCCTTCGGGTAAATGAGCAGTTCTTC.

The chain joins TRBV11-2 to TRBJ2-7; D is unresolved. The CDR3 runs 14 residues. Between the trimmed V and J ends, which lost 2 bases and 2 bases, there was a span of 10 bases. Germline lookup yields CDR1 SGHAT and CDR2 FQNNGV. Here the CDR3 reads CASSLLGSAYEQYF. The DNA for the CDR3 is TGTGCCAGCAGCTTATTAGGGTCGGCCTACGAGCAGTACTTC.

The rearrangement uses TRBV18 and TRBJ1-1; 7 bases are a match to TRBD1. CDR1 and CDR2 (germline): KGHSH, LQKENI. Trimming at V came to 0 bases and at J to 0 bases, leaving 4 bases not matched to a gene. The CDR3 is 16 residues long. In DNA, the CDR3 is TGTGCCAGCTCACCACCGGGACAGATAATGAACACTGAAGCTTTCTTT. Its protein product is CASSPPGQIMNTEAFF.